These 27 T cell receptor beta chains came from one sample sequenced in a study of T cell responses to AZD1222 COVID-19 vaccine. Profiling relied on immunoSEQ multiplex PCR, and the TCRdb table lists in-frame clones only, not all of them. The repertoire has around 94,000 clones, 70% to 90% of them found once; the top ten carry roughly 21%. This specimen consisted of peripheral blood, obtained on day 0 of AZD1222 vaccination. These receptors were taken from an adult in good health.

V is TRBV18 and J is TRBJ1-5; TRBD1 agrees at 7 bases. Germline V gene lookup returns CDR1 KGHSH and CDR2 LQKENI. After removal of 0 bases from V and 9 bases from J, the junction contained 8 bases not matched to a gene. This CDR3 is built from 15 residues. The CDR3 region is CASSPPGDREGPQHF. For the CDR3, the DNA is TGTGCCAGCTCACCACCGGGTGACAGGGAAGGGCCCCAGCATTTT.

This chain joins TRBV7-6 and TRBJ2-5; no definite D call. Trimming shortened V by 5 bases and J by 2 bases, and 15 bases separated the two germline ends. This CDR3 comprises 15 residues. CDR1 and CDR2 (germline): SGHVS, FNYEAQ. CDR3 nucleotide sequence: TGTGCCAGCAGCCTCGGATCCGGAATGCAAGAGACCCAGTACTTC. It yields the protein CASSLGSGMQETQYF.

The genes are TRBV7-2 and TRBJ1-1; no reliable D call. The CDR3 length is 13 residues. Germline CDR1 SGHTA, CDR2 FQGNSA. Trimming took 5 bases from V and 6 from J, leaving 13 bases between them. The chain's CDR3 is CASSGPFGSEAFF. The CDR3 DNA sequence: TGTGCCAGCAGCGGCCCGTTCGGCTCTGAAGCTTTCTTT.

The chain is built from TRBV7-9 and TRBJ2-3, with 7 bases that match TRBD2. J was trimmed by 4 bases and V by 1 base; bases with no gene match: 5. CDR3 size: 15 residues. Germline V gives CDR1 SEHNR, CDR2 FQNEAQ (reference sequence). The DNA of the CDR3 is TGTGCCAGCAGCTTAGAAGTGGGAGGGCCAGATACGCAGTATTTT. It encodes CASSLEVGGPDTQYF. Full variable domain (outside the CDR3, taken from reference TRBV7-9 and TRBJ2-3): DTGVSQNPRHKITKRGQNVTFRCDPISEHNRLYWYRQTLGQGPEFLTYFQNEAQLEKSRLLSDRFSAERPKGSFSTLEIQRTEQGDSAMYLCASSLEVGGPDTQYFGPGTRLTVL.

The rearrangement uses TRBV3-1 (or the pseudogene TRBV3-2) and TRBJ1-5; 7 bases agree with TRBD1. The CDR3 extends over 15 amino acids. With 5 bases clipped from V and 2 bases from J, the junction kept 6 bases outside the gene matches. Germline V gives CDR1 LGHDT, CDR2 YNNKEL (reference sequence). The CDR3: CASSSGTAGNQPQHF. CDR3 DNA: TGTGCCAGCAGCTCCGGGACAGCGGGCAATCAGCCCCAGCATTTT.

This chain uses TRBV11-2 with TRBJ2-7; D may be TRBD1 (5 bases). This CDR3 is 12 amino acids long. Germline assignment: CDR1 SGHAT and CDR2 FQNNGV. Trimming removed 5 bases at V and 3 bases at J, with 8 bases between. CDR3 region: CASSSRVYEQYF. CDR3 DNA sequence: TGTGCCAGCAGCAGCAGGGTCTACGAGCAGTACTTC.

The chain joins TRBV19 to TRBJ1-5, with D possibly being TRBD1 (6 bases). Looked up from germline, CDR1 is LNHDA and CDR2 is SQIVND (reference sequence). V dropped 4 bases and J dropped 2 bases, with 12 bases sitting between them. There are 15 residues in the CDR3. As DNA, the CDR3 is TGTGCCAGTAGTAAGGATGGGACACGCAATCAGCCCCAGCATTTT. This translates into CASSKDGTRNQPQHF.

The CDR3 reads CASSQTTLRGYQPQHF. CDR3 sequence (DNA): TGCGCCAGCAGCCAAACTACGCTCAGGGGTTATCAGCCCCAGCATTTT. The rearrangement joins TRBV4-1 to TRBJ1-5, with D tentatively TRBD1 (6 bases). Per germline, CDR1 MGHRA and CDR2 YSYEKL. Trimming shortened V by 2 bases and J by 5 bases, and 16 bases separated the two germline ends. The CDR3 has 16 residues.

The rearrangement joins TRBV10-3 to TRBJ2-7; 10 bases line up with TRBD1. J lost 4 bases, V lost 9 bases, and 9 bases had no gene match. CDR3 length equals 14 residues. Germline V gene lookup returns CDR1 ENHRY and CDR2 SYGVKD. CDR3 in DNA: TGTGCCATTAAACCGGGACAGGGGAGGTACGAGCAGTACTTC. Translated, it gives CAIKPGQGRYEQYF.

The J gene is TRBJ1-4, the V gene TRBV5-8, with D unclear. The CDR3 runs to 13 residues. The V end was cut by 2 bases, the J end by 4 bases, with 6 bases between. Germline V gene data show CDR1 as SGHTS and CDR2 as YDEGEE. The CDR3 bases are TGTGCCAGCAGCTTACGGAGTAATGAAAAACTGTTTTTT. It is translated as CASSLRSNEKLFF.

The genes are TRBV7-2 and TRBJ2-3; 8 nucleotides match TRBD1. In germline, CDR1 is SGHTA, CDR2 FQGNSA. The CDR3 sequence is 15 residues long. J gave up 3 bases and V 4 bases, and 6 bases lay outside the gene matches. CDR3 sequence: CASSSLTGETDTQYF. CDR3 DNA sequence: TGTGCCAGCAGCTCGCTGACAGGGGAAACAGATACGCAGTATTTT.

The gene calls are TRBV28 and TRBJ1-3; D uncertain. Germline CDR1 is MDHEN and CDR2 is SYDVKM. The CDR3 has 15 residues. The ends were cut back, 7 bases at V and 3 bases at J, with 16 bases in the middle. CDR3 in DNA: TGTGCCAGCACCCCTCCCCCGGCGGGTGGAAACACCATATATTTT. Translation: CASTPPPAGGNTIYF.

The V and J genes are TRBV28 and TRBJ2-7; TRBD2 aligns across 11 bases. Germline V lookup: CDR1 MDHEN, CDR2 SYDVKM. The CDR3 sequence is 16 residues long. The V segment lost 4 bases and the J segment 3 bases; nucleotides outside the gene matches: 8. CDR3 region: CASSSTGLAEGYEQYF. The CDR3 nucleotides are TGTGCCAGCAGTTCCACGGGACTAGCGGAGGGCTACGAGCAGTACTTC.

The chain employs TRBV28 and TRBJ1-2; no definite D call. The germline gives CDR1 MDHEN, CDR2 SYDVKM. This CDR3 is built from 14 residues. V was cut by 8 bases and J by 2 bases, with 15 bases left in between. The DNA for the CDR3 is TGTGCCAGCGCCCTACGAATCGGGAACTATGGCTACACCTTC. It encodes CASALRIGNYGYTF.

The chain has TRBV28 and TRBJ2-3, with D possibly being TRBD1 (6 bases). Trimming cost V 5 bases and J 2 bases, with 23 bases left between them. The germline V gene has CDR1 MDHEN and CDR2 SYDVKM. The CDR3 runs to 18 residues. For the CDR3, the DNA is TGTGCCAGCAGTGAGACAGGCTCGACACGTTTGAACACAGATACGCAGTATTTT. It codes for CASSETGSTRLNTDTQYF.

The chain employs TRBV11-2 and TRBJ2-5; D is uncertain. Trimming shortened V by 1 base and J by 2 bases, and 8 bases separated the two germline ends. This CDR3 is built from 14 residues. CDR1 is SGHAT and CDR2 is FQNNGV in the germline V gene. CDR3 protein: CASSLVVGQETQYF. CDR3 DNA: TGTGCCAGCAGCTTAGTGGTGGGTCAAGAGACCCAGTACTTC.

This clone appeared a single time. The gene calls are TRBV7-2 and TRBJ2-1; D unresolved. This CDR3 contains 15 residues. Germline V CDR1 and CDR2: SGHTA, FQGNSA. Trimming removed 0 bases from V and 5 bases from J, with 11 bases in between. CDR3 in amino acids: CASSLALGSHNEQFF. For the CDR3, the DNA is TGTGCCAGCAGCTTAGCGCTCGGGTCCCACAATGAGCAGTTCTTC.

The gene calls are TRBV21-1 and TRBJ1-1. TRBV21-1 is marked as a pseudogene. This CDR3 spans 15 amino acids. CDR3 in amino acids: CASSKGTDRDTEAFF. The DNA for the CDR3 is TGTGCCAGCAGCAAAGGTACCGACCGGGACACTGAAGCTTTCTTT.

The chain uses TRBV5-1 and TRBJ2-4, with D possibly being TRBD1 or TRBD2 (5 bases each). The CDR3 is made up of 12 amino acids. From germline, CDR1 is SGHRS and CDR2 YFSETQ. V dropped 4 bases and J dropped 8 bases, with 10 bases sitting between them. DNA for the CDR3: TGCGCCAGCAGCCTAGAGGGGTACATTCAGTACTTC. Protein sequence: CASSLEGYIQYF.

This clone was counted between two and nine times. V is TRBV4-2 and J is TRBJ1-4, with D tentatively TRBD1 (5 bases). V was pared by 6 bases and J by 0 bases, with 14 bases between. The CDR3 sequence is 16 residues long. CDR1 and CDR2 (germline): LGHNA, YNFKEQ. As DNA, the CDR3 is TGTGCCAGCAGTTCCGTCAGGGATGCAACTAATGAAAAACTGTTTTTT. This translates into CASSSVRDATNEKLFF.

The chain combines TRBV27 with TRBJ1-2; 10 bases are a match to TRBD1. The V and J ends lost 6 bases and 0 bases, in that order; junction bases with no gene match: 7. Per the germline V gene, CDR1 is MNHEY and CDR2 is SMNVEV (reference sequence). This CDR3 has 16 residues. For the CDR3, the DNA is TGTGCCAGCAGGCCGGGACAGGGGCGTGCTAACTATGGCTACACCTTC. It specifies CASRPGQGRANYGYTF.

V is TRBV19 and J is TRBJ2-3; D is possibly TRBD1 (6 bases). Germline CDR1 is LNHDA and CDR2 is SQIVND (reference sequence). The CDR3 totals 15 residues. Trimming took off 8 bases at V and 0 bases at J, with 15 bases between the two ends. CDR3 in amino acids: CASRGRGTSTDTQYF. The CDR3 DNA reads as TGTGCCAGTCGGGGCAGGGGAACTAGCACAGATACGCAGTATTTT.

With regard to this clone: The identical CDR3 is also encoded by other nucleotide sequences in the sample. This sequence joins TRBV2 and TRBJ2-5, with 7 nucleotides matching TRBD2. V lost 4 bases to trimming and J lost 2 bases; unmatched junction nucleotides: 1. This CDR3 spans 13 amino acids. Per germline, CDR1 SNHLY and CDR2 FYNNEI. Written as DNA, the CDR3 is TGTGCCAGCAGTGCGGGGGGACAAGAGACCCAGTACTTC. Residues: CASSAGGQETQYF.

This clone was found a few times. The chain carries TRBV28 and TRBJ1-5; perhaps TRBD1 as D (5 bases). V lost 7 bases and J lost 1, with 17 bases in between. CDR1 and CDR2 from the germline V gene are MDHEN and SYDVKM. The CDR3 spans 16 residues. CDR3 protein: CASILGGVRSNQPQHF. DNA of the CDR3: TGTGCCAGCATCCTGGGGGGGGTGCGGAGCAATCAGCCCCAGCATTTT.

The rearrangement uses TRBV5-5 and TRBJ1-4; 7 bases are a match to TRBD1. The length of the CDR3 is 17 residues. Germline trimming cut 0 bases from V and 4 bases from J; bases unmatched to any gene: 9. Per the germline V gene, CDR1 is SGHKS and CDR2 is YYEKEE (reference sequence). The CDR3 sequence is CASSLEPQTGSNEKLFF. The CDR3 DNA reads TGTGCCAGCAGCTTGGAACCCCAGACAGGGAGTAATGAAAAACTGTTTTTT.

The gene calls are TRBV4-3 and TRBJ1-2, with D possibly being TRBD1 (6 bases). Germline assignment: CDR1 LGHNA and CDR2 YSLEER. This CDR3 has 14 residues. V lost 4 bases and J 2 bases, leaving 11 bases between the germline ends. The CDR3 loop is CASSPPTGNYGYTF. CDR3 bases: TGCGCCAGCAGCCCGCCGACAGGAAACTATGGCTACACCTTC.

The V and J genes are TRBV7-2 and TRBJ1-5; a weak D match, TRBD1 (6 bases). The germline gives CDR1 SGHTA, CDR2 FQGNSA. The CDR3 sequence is 15 residues long. The V end was cut by 3 bases, the J end by 6 bases, with 15 bases between. CDR3 in amino acids: CASSLGGRAGQPQHF. For the CDR3, the DNA is TGTGCCAGCAGCTTGGGGGGCAGGGCGGGTCAGCCCCAGCATTTT.